The next 6 T cell receptor beta chains were all read from a single sample in a study of blood T cell repertoires in COVID-19. Using immunoSEQ multiplex PCR, the repertoire was profiled, and TCRdb retains in-frame clones only, with some absent. This sample carries approximately 470,000 clones, approximately 83% of them seen once, and the ten largest clones take roughly 3.2%. The sequenced sample consisted of peripheral blood. Receptors were obtained from a human donor in a cohort sampled during active COVID-19.

This clone was counted a few times. V usage is TRBV15 and J usage is TRBJ2-1, with 7 bases matching TRBD2. The CDR3 is 15 residues long. V lost 1 base to trimming and J lost 5 bases; unmatched junction nucleotides: 5. Germline CDR1 and CDR2: LNHNV and YYDKDF (reference sequence). The CDR3 spells CATSRGGSKNNEQFF. The CDR3 coding sequence is TGTGCCACCAGCAGAGGCGGGAGTAAGAACAATGAGCAGTTCTTC.

A word on this clone: A junction end diverges from the germline sequence, so it may reflect a read error. CDR3 DNA sequence: TGTGCTAGCAGCAAAGGGGGACAGGGGGAAAATGAAAAACTGTTTTTT. The encoded protein is CASSKGGQGENEKLFF. The chain joins TRBV7-7 to TRBJ1-4; 11 bases are shared with TRBD1. The CDR3 is 16 amino acids. The V gene's germline CDR1 is SSHAT and CDR2 FNYEAQ (reference sequence). Together with reference TRBV7-7 and TRBJ1-4, the CDR3 gives the full variable domain: GAGVSQSPRYKVTKRGQDVTLRCDPISSHATLYWYQQALGQGPEFLTYFNYEAQPDKSGLPSDRFSAERPEGSISTLTIQRTEQRDSAMYRCASSKGGQGENEKLFFGSGTQLSVL.

This chain joins TRBV11-1 and TRBJ1-1; 10 bases match TRBD1. The germline gives CDR1 SGHAT, CDR2 FQDESV (reference sequence). This CDR3 is 15 amino acids long. With 6 bases clipped from V and 0 bases from J, the junction kept 4 bases outside the gene matches. The CDR3 nucleotides read TGTGCCAGCAGGACAGGGGGCGCGGTGAACACTGAAGCTTTCTTT. It yields the protein CASRTGGAVNTEAFF.

The CDR3 coding sequence is TGTGCCAGCAGTCTGGGGGGATGGAGCAATCAGCCCCAGCATTTT. Protein sequence: CASSLGGWSNQPQHF. This chain joins TRBV28 and TRBJ1-5, with D tentatively TRBD1 (5 bases). This CDR3 has 15 residues. From germline, CDR1 is MDHEN and CDR2 SYDVKM. The germline V and J ends were trimmed by 5 bases and 1 base, with 12 bases remaining between them.

This chain connects TRBV5-1 to TRBJ1-1; maybe TRBD1 (5 bases). CDR3 length: 17 residues. The germline V and J ends were trimmed by 0 bases and 1 base, with 16 bases remaining between them. The germline CDR1 and CDR2 sequences are SGHRS and YFSETQ. The CDR3 nucleotides are TGCGCCAGCAGCTTGGGCGACGGGGGAGGGGAGAACACTGAAGCTTTCTTT. It encodes CASSLGDGGGENTEAFF.

The chain couples TRBV10-3 to TRBJ1-1; D might be TRBD1 (6 bases). V lost 1 base and J 0 bases, leaving 15 bases between the germline ends. This CDR3 spans 17 amino acids. Germline CDR1 reads ENHRY; CDR2 reads SYGVKD. The CDR3 bases are TGTGCCATCAGTGAGTATATGGCAGGGGATCTGAACACTGAAGCTTTCTTT. It encodes CAISEYMAGDLNTEAFF.